The source of this T cell receptor beta chain is a study of cytomegalovirus exposure and HLA in healthy donors. Study-level results: Researchers reported in a later analysis that common viral pathogens appeared linked to several top clusters. For presence/absence analyses, sequencing depth was assumed to be roughly uniform across donors.

Per the germline V gene, CDR1 is SGDLS and CDR2 is YYNGEE. Germline trimming cut 6 bases from V and 1 base from J; bases unmatched to any gene: 9. The CDR3 extends over 15 amino acids. The PCR ran on 60 Vbeta and 13 Jbeta primers. Generated by immunoSEQ multiplex PCR, the TCRdb table keeps only in-frame clones and is missing some. Found here are 150,000 to 180,000 clones, approximately 74% of them singletons; the top ten hold 2% to 2.5%. Note on this clone: Its antigen is unknown.

The chain recombines TRBV9 with TRBJ2-7; 8 positions match TRBD2. The origin of this receptor is a man aged 25 to 40 in good health and CMV-seronegative. What was sequenced was PBMCs. The CDR3, as DNA: TGTGCCAGCACCCCAACCGGGGGGGTGTCCTACGAGCAGTACTTC. It translates to CASTPTGGVSYEQYF.